These 14 T cell receptor beta chains were all obtained from the same sample, sequenced in a study of blood T cell repertoires in COVID-19 (TCRdb year 2020). Library creation used the immunoSEQ multiplex PCR assay. This immuneACCESS table, as held by TCRdb, lists in-frame sequences with V and J called but not all clones. Of the missing ones, under half trace to an unresolved V gene in checked studies; the others have no known cause. The sample table lists over 250,000 clones, approximately 92% of them with a count of one. Under 3% of the sample is held by the ten biggest clonotypes. The sequenced sample was PBMCs or T cells enriched from blood (not recorded which). Source of these receptors: a young woman who had recovered from COVID-19.

This clone was found once. The chain is built from TRBV4-1 and TRBJ2-3; D is unresolved. CDR3 size: 15 residues. Germline V CDR1 and CDR2: MGHRA, YSYEKL. V lost 0 bases and J 2 bases, leaving 9 bases between the germline ends. CDR3 region: CASSQDRKYTDTQYF. The CDR3 DNA reads as TGCGCCAGCAGCCAAGATAGAAAGTACACAGATACGCAGTATTTT.

The V gene is TRBV11-2, the J gene TRBJ2-1; no reliable D call. V lost 5 bases and J lost 0, with 14 bases in between. This CDR3 contains 16 residues. Germline-derived CDR1 and CDR2 are SGHAT and FQNNGV. CDR3 protein: CASSPYAGRSYNEQFF. The CDR3 nucleotides are TGTGCCAGCAGCCCCTACGCCGGTCGCTCCTACAATGAGCAGTTCTTC.

This clone was seen a handful of times. The chain recombines TRBV2 with TRBJ2-5; 12 bases are a match to TRBD2. V lost 5 bases and J lost 4; bases outside the gene matches: 5. This CDR3 contains 15 residues. Per the germline V gene, CDR1 is SNHLY and CDR2 is FYNNEI. CDR3 in DNA: TGTGCCAGCAGTACTAGCGGGGGGTTGGGAGAGACCCAGTACTTC. Its translation: CASSTSGGLGETQYF.

The rearrangement uses TRBV11-1 and TRBJ1-1, with 11 bases aligning to TRBD1. The CDR3 is 14 amino acids. Per germline, CDR1 SGHAT and CDR2 FQDESV (reference sequence). The J segment lost 5 bases and the V segment lost 5 bases, leaving 4 bases of the junction unmatched. The CDR3 region has the DNA TGTGCCAGCAGCCTGGGACAGGGGGGAACTGAAGCTTTCTTT. This encodes CASSLGQGGTEAFF.

This sequence joins TRBV28 and TRBJ1-3; D call uncertain. This CDR3 comprises 13 residues. Trimming cost V 1 base and J 14 bases, with 15 bases left between them. The germline CDR1 and CDR2 sequences are MDHEN and SYDVKM. Here the CDR3 reads CASSLSWEGTLYF. The CDR3, as DNA: TGTGCCAGCAGTTTATCCTGGGAGGGTACCTTATATTTT.

This chain joins TRBV29-1 and TRBJ2-3; D is possibly TRBD2 (6 bases). The CDR3 contains 14 residues. Per the germline V gene, CDR1 is SQVTM and CDR2 is ANQGSEA. Trimming took 5 bases from V and 4 from J, leaving 16 bases between them. The CDR3 sequence: CSVPSAGSADTQYF. CDR3 bases: TGCAGCGTTCCCTCGGCGGGGAGTGCAGATACGCAGTATTTT.

The chain employs TRBV6-5 and TRBJ2-1; maybe TRBD2 (5 bases). The CDR3 covers 16 residues. V was trimmed by 0 bases and J by 8 bases, leaving 17 bases between them. The germline V gene has CDR1 MNHEY and CDR2 SVGAGI. The CDR3 spells CASSYSRGAAPDEQFF. As DNA, the CDR3 is TGTGCCAGCAGTTACTCACGAGGAGCGGCGCCAGATGAGCAGTTCTTC.

This clone was counted a single time. The chain combines TRBV12-3 or TRBV12-4 with TRBJ1-2; a possible D gene is TRBD1 (6 bases). V lost 7 bases, J lost 8 bases, and 17 bases lay in between. The length of the CDR3 is 13 residues. The CDR3 region is CASTRKGGEGYTF. The DNA of the CDR3 is TGTGCCAGCACCCGAAAAGGGGGTGAAGGCTACACCTTC.

The chain uses TRBV18 and TRBJ1-2; D possibly corresponds to TRBD1 (6 bases). In germline, CDR1 is KGHSH, CDR2 LQKENI. Trimming stripped 5 bases from V and 4 bases from J, with 11 bases between. This CDR3 is built from 13 residues. CDR3 in amino acids: CASSTGTIYGYTF. The CDR3 nucleotides read TGTGCCAGCTCAACCGGGACAATCTATGGCTACACCTTC.

This chain joins TRBV7-2 and TRBJ2-4, with a tentative D call TRBD1 (6 bases). The CDR3 sequence is 15 residues long. The germline V gene has CDR1 SGHTA and CDR2 FQGNSA. V gave up 2 bases and J gave up 2 bases, with 10 bases separating them. CDR3 DNA sequence: TGTGCCAGCAGCTTAATGTGGGGGCCCAAAAACATTCAGTACTTC. Its protein is CASSLMWGPKNIQYF.

The chain carries TRBV20-1 and TRBJ2-1; D is unresolved. CDR3 length: 11 amino acids. Germline assignment: CDR1 DFQATT and CDR2 SNEGSKA (reference sequence). V lost 6 bases and J lost 8, with 11 bases in between. The CDR3 here is CSASTPDEQFF. The CDR3 DNA sequence: TGCAGTGCGTCTACCCCCGATGAGCAGTTCTTC.

The chain links TRBV15 to TRBJ2-5; TRBD2 aligns across 7 bases. Germline assignment: CDR1 LNHNV and CDR2 YYDKDF (reference sequence). The V segment lost 0 bases and the J segment 11 bases; nucleotides outside the gene matches: 6. The CDR3 extends over 13 amino acids. CDR3 sequence (DNA): TGTGCCACCAGCAGAGATGGGAGGGCAGGACAGTACTTC. It yields the protein CATSRDGRAGQYF.

Only one count was recorded for this clone. The chain links TRBV27 to TRBJ1-6, with 8 bases aligning to TRBD1. The CDR3 totals 14 residues. With V trimmed by 8 bases and J by 7 bases, 7 bases remained unmatched. Looked up from germline, CDR1 is MNHEY and CDR2 is SMNVEV (reference sequence). CDR3 in amino acids: CASGEWDRNSPLHF. The CDR3 bases are TGTGCCAGCGGCGAGTGGGACAGGAATTCACCCCTCCACTTT.

The chain uses TRBV5-6 and TRBJ1-2, with D possibly being TRBD1 (5 bases). CDR3 length equals 13 residues. V was pared by 4 bases and J by 0 bases, with 7 bases between. CDR1 and CDR2 from the germline V gene are SGHDT and YYEEEE. The CDR3 loop reads CASSRGTNYGYTF. In DNA form, the CDR3 reads TGTGCCAGCAGCCGGGGGACTAACTATGGCTACACCTTC.